The clone carrying this TCR beta chain occurred a few times. Its antigen is unidentified. This sample was included in a study of identical twins. Findings of the study overall: Beta clonotypes that were abundant in cord blood contained fewer insertions, a pattern absent from memory repertoires.

Addition of a universal primer site occurred through template switching, and cDNA carried unique molecular identifiers. TCRdb reanalysed the 5' RACE reads using MiXCR and keeps one entry per CDR3 protein. Of about 460,000 distinct CDR3 sequences in the sample, 14% are singletons; the top ten hold over 0.5%. V was shortened by 3 bases and J by 4 bases, with 17 bases between the two germline ends. This CDR3 comprises 15 residues. Germline CDR1 is SGHRS and CDR2 is YFSETQ. The same data also went into a second study, on yellow fever vaccine responses in identical twins.

The clonotype comes from a woman between 18 and 29 years old in good health. The sequenced material came from CD4+ T cells sorted from blood. The chain is built from TRBV5-1 and TRBJ2-7, with D tentatively TRBD1 or TRBD2 (5 bases each). This CDR3 is CASSSPGPSHYEQYF. CDR3 DNA: TGCGCCAGCAGCTCCCCGGGACCGAGCCATTACGAGCAGTACTTC.